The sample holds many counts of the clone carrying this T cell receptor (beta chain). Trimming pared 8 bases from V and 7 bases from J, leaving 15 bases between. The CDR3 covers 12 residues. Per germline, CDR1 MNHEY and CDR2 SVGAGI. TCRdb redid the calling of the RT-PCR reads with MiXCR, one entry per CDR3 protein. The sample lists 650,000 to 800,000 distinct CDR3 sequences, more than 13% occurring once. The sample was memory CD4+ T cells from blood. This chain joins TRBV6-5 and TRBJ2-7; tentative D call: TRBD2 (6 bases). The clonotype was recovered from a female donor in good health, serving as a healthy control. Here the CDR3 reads CASSSTRGEQYF. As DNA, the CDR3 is TGTGCCAGCTCCTCAACCCGGGGGGAGCAGTACTTC.